This record covers a single TCR beta chain. Libraries were prepared by immunoSEQ multiplex PCR; TCRdb keeps only in-frame clonotypes and omits some of them. Here the sample spans 300,000 to 350,000 clones, almost 90% being singletons. Germline-derived CDR1 and CDR2 are SGHDN and FVKESK. This CDR3 has 16 residues. V trimming: 0 bases; J trimming: 9 bases; junction bases outside the gene matches: 5. The data derive from a study of Ad26.COV2.S vaccination and SARS-CoV-2 variants. Overall study context: Of the COV1001 trial arms, the Ad26.COV2.S arm included the donor. Ad26.COV2.S shots went into the muscle once or twice, 56 days apart.

As to treatment: some 19 received Ad26.COV2.S at low or high dose, single or two shots; 5 received placebo; per-sample allocation not given. All samples were drawn on day 63, counting from the first vaccine or placebo injection. The sequence derives from a person aged 18-65 years who received the Ad26.COV2.S COVID-19 vaccine or a placebo. The chain couples TRBV14 to TRBJ2-1; TRBD2 matches 13 bases. The input for sequencing was peripheral blood, taken in a trial of Ad26.COV2.S vaccine versus placebo. CDR3 sequence: CASSQDPGLAGIEQFF. The CDR3 nucleotides read TGTGCCAGCAGCCAAGATCCGGGACTAGCGGGAATTGAGCAGTTCTTC.